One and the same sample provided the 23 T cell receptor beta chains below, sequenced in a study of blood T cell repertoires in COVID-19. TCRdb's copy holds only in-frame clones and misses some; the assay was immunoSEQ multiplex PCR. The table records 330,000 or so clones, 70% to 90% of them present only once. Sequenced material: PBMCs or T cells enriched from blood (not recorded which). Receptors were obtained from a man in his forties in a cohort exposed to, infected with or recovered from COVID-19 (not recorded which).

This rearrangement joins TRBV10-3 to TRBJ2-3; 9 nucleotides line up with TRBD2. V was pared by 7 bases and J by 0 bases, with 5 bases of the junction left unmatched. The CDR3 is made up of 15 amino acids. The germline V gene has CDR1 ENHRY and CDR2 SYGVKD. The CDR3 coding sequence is TGTGCCATCACCCTTAGCGGGAGCAGCACAGATACGCAGTATTTT. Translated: CAITLSGSSTDTQYF.

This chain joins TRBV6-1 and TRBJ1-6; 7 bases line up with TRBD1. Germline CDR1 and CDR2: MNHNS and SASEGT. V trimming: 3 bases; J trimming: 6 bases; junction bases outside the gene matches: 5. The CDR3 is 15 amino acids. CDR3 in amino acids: CASSDPGQLNSPLHF. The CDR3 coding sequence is TGTGCCAGCAGTGACCCGGGACAGCTTAATTCACCCCTCCACTTT.

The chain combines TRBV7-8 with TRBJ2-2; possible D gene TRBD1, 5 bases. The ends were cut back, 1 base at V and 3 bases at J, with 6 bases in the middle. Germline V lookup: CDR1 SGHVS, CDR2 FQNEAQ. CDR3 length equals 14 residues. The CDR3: CASSLGRDTGELFF. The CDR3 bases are TGTGCCAGCAGCTTAGGCAGGGACACCGGGGAGCTGTTTTTT.

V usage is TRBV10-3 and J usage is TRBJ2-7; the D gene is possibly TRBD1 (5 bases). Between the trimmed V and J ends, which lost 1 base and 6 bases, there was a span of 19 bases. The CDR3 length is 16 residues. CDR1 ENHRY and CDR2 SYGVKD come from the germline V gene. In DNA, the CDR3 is TGTGCCATCAGTGAGTTGGGCGGAAGGGGTGATCGCGAGCAGTACTTC. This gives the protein CAISELGGRGDREQYF.

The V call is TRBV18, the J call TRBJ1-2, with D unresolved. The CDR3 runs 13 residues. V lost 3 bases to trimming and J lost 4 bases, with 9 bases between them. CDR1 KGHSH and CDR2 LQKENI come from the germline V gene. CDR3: CASSPDNTYGYTF. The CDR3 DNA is TGTGCCAGCTCACCCGACAATACCTATGGCTACACCTTC.

In nucleotides, the CDR3 is TGTGCCATCAGGCCTAGCGGGATTGAGCAGTTCTTC. Protein: CAIRPSGIEQFF. This chain connects TRBV10-3 to TRBJ2-1, with 9 bases lining up with TRBD2. The V segment lost 6 bases and the J segment 9 bases; nucleotides outside the gene matches: 3. The CDR3 length is 12 residues. Looked up from germline, CDR1 is ENHRY and CDR2 is SYGVKD.

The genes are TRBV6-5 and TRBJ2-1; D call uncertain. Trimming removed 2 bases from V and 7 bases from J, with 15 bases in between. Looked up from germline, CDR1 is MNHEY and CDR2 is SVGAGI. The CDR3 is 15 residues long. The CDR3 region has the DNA TGTGCCAGCAGTTACGACCCGGCCCGGCGGAATGAGCAGTTCTTC. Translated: CASSYDPARRNEQFF.

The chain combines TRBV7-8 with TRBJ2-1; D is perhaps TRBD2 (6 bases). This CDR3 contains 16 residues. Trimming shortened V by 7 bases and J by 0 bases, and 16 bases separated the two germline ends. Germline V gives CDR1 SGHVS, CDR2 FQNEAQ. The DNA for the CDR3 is TGTGCCAGCACATTGCGGGATCGGAACTCCTACAATGAGCAGTTCTTC. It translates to CASTLRDRNSYNEQFF. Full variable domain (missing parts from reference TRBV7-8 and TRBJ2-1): GAGVSQSPRYKVAKRGQDVALRCDPISGHVSLFWYQQALGQGPEFLTYFQNEAQLDKSGLPSDRFFAERPEGSVSTLKIQRTQQEDSAVYLCASTLRDRNSYNEQFFGPGTRLTVL.

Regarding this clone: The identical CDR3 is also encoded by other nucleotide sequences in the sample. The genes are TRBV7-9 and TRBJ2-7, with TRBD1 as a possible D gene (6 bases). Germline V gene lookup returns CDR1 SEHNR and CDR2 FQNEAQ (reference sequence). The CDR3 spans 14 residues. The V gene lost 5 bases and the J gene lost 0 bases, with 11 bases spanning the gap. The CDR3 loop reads CASSLQGISYEQYF. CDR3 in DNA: TGTGCCAGCAGCCTCCAGGGGATCTCCTACGAGCAGTACTTC.

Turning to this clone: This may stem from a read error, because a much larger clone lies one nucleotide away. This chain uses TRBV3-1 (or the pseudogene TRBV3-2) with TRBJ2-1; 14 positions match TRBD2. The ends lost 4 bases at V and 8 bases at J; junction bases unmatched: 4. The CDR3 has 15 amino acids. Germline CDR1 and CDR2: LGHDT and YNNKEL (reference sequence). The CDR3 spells CASSPRLAGGYEQFF. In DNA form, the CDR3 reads TGTGCCAGCAGCCCGCGACTAGCGGGAGGGTATGAGCAGTTCTTC.

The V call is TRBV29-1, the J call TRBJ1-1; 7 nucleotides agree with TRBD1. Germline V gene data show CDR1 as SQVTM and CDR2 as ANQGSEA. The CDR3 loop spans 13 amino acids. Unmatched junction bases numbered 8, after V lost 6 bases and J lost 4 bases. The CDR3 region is CSVATGISTEAFF. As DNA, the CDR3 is TGCAGCGTAGCGACAGGGATTTCCACTGAAGCTTTCTTT.

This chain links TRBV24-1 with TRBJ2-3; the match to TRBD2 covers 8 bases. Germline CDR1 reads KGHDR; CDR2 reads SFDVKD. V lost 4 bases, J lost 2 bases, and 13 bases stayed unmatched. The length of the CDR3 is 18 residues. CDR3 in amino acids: CATSDTKNSGGVTDTQYF. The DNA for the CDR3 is TGTGCCACCAGTGACACAAAAAACTCCGGGGGGGTCACAGATACGCAGTATTTT.

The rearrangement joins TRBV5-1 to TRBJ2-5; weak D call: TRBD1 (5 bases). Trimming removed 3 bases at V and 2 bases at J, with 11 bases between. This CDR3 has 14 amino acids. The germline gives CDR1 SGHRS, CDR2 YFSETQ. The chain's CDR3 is CASSSNTGQETQYF. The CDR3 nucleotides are TGCGCCAGCAGCTCCAATACAGGTCAAGAGACCCAGTACTTC.

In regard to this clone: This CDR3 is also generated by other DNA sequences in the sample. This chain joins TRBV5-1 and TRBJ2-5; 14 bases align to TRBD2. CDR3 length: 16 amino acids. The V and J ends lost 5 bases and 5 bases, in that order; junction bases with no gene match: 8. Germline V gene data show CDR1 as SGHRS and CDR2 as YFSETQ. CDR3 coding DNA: TGCGCCAGCAGTCCAGGACTAGCGGGAGGTAGGGAGACCCAGTACTTC. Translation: CASSPGLAGGRETQYF.

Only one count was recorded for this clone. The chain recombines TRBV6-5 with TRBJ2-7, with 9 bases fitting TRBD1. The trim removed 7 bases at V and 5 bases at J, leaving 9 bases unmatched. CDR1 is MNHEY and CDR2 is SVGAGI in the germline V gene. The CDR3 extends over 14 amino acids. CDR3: CASTPGQGGNEQYF. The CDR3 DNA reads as TGTGCCAGCACTCCGGGACAGGGTGGCAACGAGCAGTACTTC.

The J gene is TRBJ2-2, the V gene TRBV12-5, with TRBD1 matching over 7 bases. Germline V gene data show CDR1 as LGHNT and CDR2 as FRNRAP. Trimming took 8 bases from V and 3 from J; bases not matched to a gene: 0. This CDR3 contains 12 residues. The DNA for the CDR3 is TGTGCTAGTACAGGGGACACCGGGGAGCTGTTTTTT. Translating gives CASTGDTGELFF.

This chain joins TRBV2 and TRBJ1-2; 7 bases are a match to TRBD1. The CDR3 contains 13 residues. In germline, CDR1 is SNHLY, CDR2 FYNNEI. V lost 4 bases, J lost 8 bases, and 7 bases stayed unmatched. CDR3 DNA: TGTGCCAGCAGTGGATCGACAGGGAGCGGCTACACCTTC. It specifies CASSGSTGSGYTF.

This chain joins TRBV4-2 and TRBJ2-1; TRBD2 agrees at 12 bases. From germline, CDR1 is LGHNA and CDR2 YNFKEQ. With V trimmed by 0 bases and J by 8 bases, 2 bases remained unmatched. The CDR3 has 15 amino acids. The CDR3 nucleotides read TGTGCCAGCAGCCAAGACCTAGCGGGAGGGGATGAGCAGTTCTTC. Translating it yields CASSQDLAGGDEQFF.

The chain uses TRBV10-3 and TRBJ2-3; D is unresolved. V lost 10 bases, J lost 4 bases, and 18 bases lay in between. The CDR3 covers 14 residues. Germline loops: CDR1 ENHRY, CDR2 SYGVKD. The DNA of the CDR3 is TGTGCCACTACAGTCAACCTGGGTCCAGATACGCAGTATTTT. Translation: CATTVNLGPDTQYF.

CDR3: CSALGGTGDEQYF. CDR3 sequence (DNA): TGCAGCGCCCTTGGGGGGACAGGCGACGAGCAGTACTTC. This chain joins TRBV29-1 and TRBJ2-7, with TRBD1 matching over 8 bases. The trim removed 7 bases at V and 5 bases at J, leaving 10 bases unmatched. CDR1 is SQVTM and CDR2 is ANQGSEA in the germline V gene. This CDR3 spans 13 amino acids.

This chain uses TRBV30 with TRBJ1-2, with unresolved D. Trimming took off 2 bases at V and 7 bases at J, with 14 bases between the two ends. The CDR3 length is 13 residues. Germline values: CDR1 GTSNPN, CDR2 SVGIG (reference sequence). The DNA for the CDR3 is TGTGCCTGGAGTCCCGGTCAGAGGGCTGGCTACACCTTC. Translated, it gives CAWSPGQRAGYTF. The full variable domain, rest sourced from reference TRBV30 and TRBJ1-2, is SQTIHQWPATLVQPVGSPLSLECTVEGTSNPNLYWYRQAAGRGLQLLFYSVGIGQISSEVPQNLSASRPQDRQFILSSKKLLLSDSGFYLCAWSPGQRAGYTFGSGTRLTVV.

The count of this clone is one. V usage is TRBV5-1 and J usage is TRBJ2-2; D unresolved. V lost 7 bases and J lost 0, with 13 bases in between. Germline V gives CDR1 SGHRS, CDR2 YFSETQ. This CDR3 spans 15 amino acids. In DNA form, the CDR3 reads TGCGCCAGCTGCGTCGGCGGAACGAACACCGGGGAGCTGTTTTTT. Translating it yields CASCVGGTNTGELFF.

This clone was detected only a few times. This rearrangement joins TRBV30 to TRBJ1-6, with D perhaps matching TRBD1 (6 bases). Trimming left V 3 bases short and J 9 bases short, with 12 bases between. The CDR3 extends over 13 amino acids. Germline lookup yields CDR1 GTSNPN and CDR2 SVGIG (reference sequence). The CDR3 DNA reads TGTGCCTGGAGACAGGGCAATAGTTCACCCCTCCACTTT. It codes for CAWRQGNSSPLHF.